These 13 T cell receptor beta chains were sequenced from one sample in a study of shared T cell receptors in the human thymus. Assay used: immunoSEQ multiplex PCR; TCRdb lists only in-frame clones, some missing. Seen here are about 660,000 clones, approximately 87% observed once, and the top ten hold about 0.0094%. This sample also belongs to another study, concerning human thymus T cells.

Sequences were obtained from thymocytes. All receptors derive from a boy under two years old with a congenital heart defect.

The rearrangement links TRBV7-9 to TRBJ1-5; unclear D gene. Trimming shortened V by 3 bases and J by 4 bases, and 10 bases separated the two germline ends. The germline CDR1 and CDR2 sequences are SEHNR and FQNEAQ (reference sequence). CDR3 length: 14 residues. The CDR3 spells CASSFSELNQPQHF. CDR3 coding DNA: TGTGCCAGCAGCTTTAGTGAGCTAAATCAGCCCCAGCATTTT. The full variable domain, with the rest looked up from reference TRBV7-9 and TRBJ1-5, is DTGVSQNPRHKITKRGQNVTFRCDPISEHNRLYWYRQTLGQGPEFLTYFQNEAQLEKSRLLSDRFSAERPKGSFSTLEIQRTEQGDSAMYLCASSFSELNQPQHFGDGTRLSIL.

V and J are TRBV4-1 and TRBJ1-1; TRBD1 aligns across 8 bases. Germline V gene sequence: CDR1 MGHRA, CDR2 YSYEKL. The CDR3 loop spans 19 amino acids. J was trimmed by 3 bases and V by 0 bases; bases with no gene match: 15. DNA of the CDR3: TGCGCCAGCAGCCAAGATCCCAGGGGGCGGCTGGTGTTAGACACTGAAGCTTTCTTT. This translates into CASSQDPRGRLVLDTEAFF.

The V and J genes are TRBV7-9 and TRBJ2-5, with 8 bases that match TRBD1. The V segment lost 5 bases and the J segment 2 bases; nucleotides outside the gene matches: 13. The V gene's germline CDR1 is SEHNR and CDR2 FQNEAQ (reference sequence). This CDR3 has 17 residues. The DNA for the CDR3 is TGTGCCAGCAGCCAACCACTCGAAAGGACAGGGCAAGAGACCCAGTACTTC. Translated: CASSQPLERTGQETQYF.

The chain carries TRBV4-1 and TRBJ2-7, with D possibly matching TRBD1 (5 bases). The CDR3 is 14 residues long. V dropped 0 bases and J dropped 3 bases, with 9 bases sitting between them. The germline V gene encodes CDR1 MGHRA and CDR2 YSYEKL. In DNA, the CDR3 is TGCGCCAGCAGCCAAGACAGGGTGGTCTACGAGCAGTACTTC. It is translated as CASSQDRVVYEQYF.

The rearrangement links TRBV10-3 to TRBJ2-1, with D hard to call. Deletions cut 4 bases from V and 0 bases from J, with 10 bases between. This CDR3 is 15 amino acids long. CDR1 and CDR2 (germline): ENHRY, SYGVKD. The CDR3 DNA reads TGTGCCATCAGTGCGTCCAAGAGCTCCTACAATGAGCAGTTCTTC. Amino acid sequence: CAISASKSSYNEQFF.

Worth noting for this clone: The junction and the germline gene differ at one end; a read error may be behind it. The chain carries TRBV6-1 and TRBJ1-4; no firm D call. The CDR3 loop spans 11 amino acids. Germline loops: CDR1 MNHNS, CDR2 SASEGT. This chain's CDR3 is CASSDLSREVF. CDR3 nucleotides: TGTGCCAGCAGTGACTTGTCCAGAGAGGTTTTT.

This clone was detected only once. The chain couples TRBV28 to TRBJ2-2, with D maybe TRBD2 (6 bases). CDR3 length equals 13 residues. The germline V gene has CDR1 MDHEN and CDR2 SYDVKM. V lost 6 bases and J 5 bases, leaving 10 bases between the germline ends. CDR3 amino acids: CASSPGATGELFF. DNA for the CDR3: TGTGCCAGCAGCCCGGGAGCGACCGGGGAGCTGTTTTTT.

This sequence joins TRBV5-6 and TRBJ1-1; 10 bases match TRBD1. CDR1 is SGHDT and CDR2 is YYEEEE in the germline V gene. V trimming: 2 bases; J trimming: 5 bases; junction bases outside the gene matches: 12. The CDR3 length is 17 residues. CDR3 nucleotide sequence: TGTGCCAGCAGCTTTTTAAAGAGGACAGGGGGAGGGACTGAAGCTTTCTTT. Residues: CASSFLKRTGGGTEAFF.

This chain connects TRBV5-6 to TRBJ2-1, with 8 bases identical to TRBD2. J was trimmed by 7 bases and V by 0 bases; bases with no gene match: 6. The CDR3 totals 15 residues. Germline V gives CDR1 SGHDT, CDR2 YYEEEE. CDR3 bases: TGTGCCAGCAGCTTGGCCGGGGGGGAGGGTAATGAGCAGTTCTTC. It codes for CASSLAGGEGNEQFF.

V gene TRBV6-6 combines with J gene TRBJ1-5, with D hard to call. This CDR3 is built from 14 residues. CDR1 is MNHNY and CDR2 is SVGAGI in the germline V gene (reference sequence). With 8 bases removed from V and 1 base from J, the gap between germline ends came to 12 bases. DNA of the CDR3: TGTGCCAGCGACGACGGGATGAGCAATCAGCCCCAGCATTTT. Amino acids: CASDDGMSNQPQHF.

The DNA for the CDR3 is TGTGCCAGCAGCTTAGAAGGGCCGGGGCAGCCCCAGCATTTT. It yields the protein CASSLEGPGQPQHF. J is TRBJ1-5 and V is TRBV11-2; no reliable D call. The CDR3 runs to 14 residues. Trimming removed 0 bases at V and 7 bases at J, with 10 bases between. CDR1 and CDR2 (germline): SGHAT, FQNNGV. The full variable domain, completed using reference TRBV11-2 and TRBJ1-5, is EAGVAQSPRYKIIEKRQSVAFWCNPISGHATLYWYQQILGQGPKLLIQFQNNGVVDDSQLPKDRFSAERLKGVDSTLKIQPAKLEDSAVYLCASSLEGPGQPQHFGDGTRLSIL.

This clone was counted once. V usage is TRBV27 and J usage is TRBJ2-2; D is perhaps TRBD1 (5 bases). Germline V gene sequence: CDR1 MNHEY, CDR2 SMNVEV (reference sequence). The V gene lost 8 bases and the J gene lost 7 bases, with 11 bases spanning the gap. This CDR3 region has 12 residues. CDR3 residues: CASGAGCGELFF. The CDR3 region has the DNA TGTGCCAGCGGAGCAGGGTGCGGGGAGCTGTTTTTT.

This rearrangement joins TRBV5-6 to TRBJ2-1; 7 nucleotides agree with TRBD2. With V trimmed by 1 base and J by 5 bases, 6 bases remained unmatched. The CDR3 is 15 amino acids. Germline CDR1 is SGHDT and CDR2 is YYEEEE. CDR3 sequence reads: CASSLLREANNEQFF. The CDR3 bases are TGTGCCAGCAGCTTGCTCCGGGAGGCCAACAATGAGCAGTTCTTC.